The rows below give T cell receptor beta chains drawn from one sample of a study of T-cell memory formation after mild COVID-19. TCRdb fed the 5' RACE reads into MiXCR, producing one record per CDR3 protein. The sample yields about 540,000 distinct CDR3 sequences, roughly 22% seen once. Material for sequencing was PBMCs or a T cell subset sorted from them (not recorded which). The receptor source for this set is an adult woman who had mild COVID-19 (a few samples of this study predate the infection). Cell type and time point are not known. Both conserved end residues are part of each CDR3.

CDR3: CASSPGRNNEQFF; V: TRBV5-1; J: TRBJ2-1
CDR3: CSVGQGASYNEQFF; V: TRBV29-1; J: TRBJ2-1
CDR3: CASSADRSEAFF; V: TRBV5-1; J: TRBJ1-1
CDR3: CASETGTHYGYTF; V: TRBV6-1; J: TRBJ1-2
CDR3: CASSLASAGRTGELFF; V: TRBV5-1; J: TRBJ2-2
CDR3: CSARLRQGANEKLFF; V: TRBV20-1; J: TRBJ1-4
CDR3: CASSQSMGETQYF; V: TRBV23-1; J: TRBJ2-5
CDR3: CASSPYPNEQFF; V: TRBV6-2/TRBV6-3; J: TRBJ2-1
CDR3: CASSQGTDSNQPQHF; V: TRBV3-1; J: TRBJ1-5
CDR3: CASSIPTGQETQYF; V: TRBV7-2; J: TRBJ2-5
CDR3: CASSRVGWSPYNEQFF; V: TRBV7-3; J: TRBJ2-1
CDR3: CASSGGASGANVLTF; V: TRBV5-1; J: TRBJ2-6
CDR3: CASGLVISRAADTQYF; V: TRBV12-5; J: TRBJ2-3
CDR3: CASSSTGQGAEGYTF; V: TRBV11-2; J: TRBJ1-2
CDR3: CASSPYESSEAFF; V: TRBV18; J: TRBJ1-1
CDR3: CSAGRAGEGTGELFF; V: TRBV20-1; J: TRBJ2-2
CDR3: CATRDRRETQYF; V: TRBV10-3; J: TRBJ2-5
CDR3: CASSQRTGEADTQYF; V: TRBV3-1; J: TRBJ2-3
CDR3: CASSSRAGSTDTQYF; V: TRBV12-3/TRBV12-4; J: TRBJ2-3
CDR3: CASRGQGRGEQYF; V: TRBV2; J: TRBJ2-7
CDR3: CASSFTGGEYEQYF; V: TRBV12-3/TRBV12-4; J: TRBJ2-7
CDR3: CASSLQGFGELFF; V: TRBV7-9; J: TRBJ2-2
CDR3: CASSPNGPLNQPQHF; V: TRBV19; J: TRBJ1-5
CDR3: CASSQVSSRTGELFF; V: TRBV3-1; J: TRBJ2-2
CDR3: CAWSVRSGNEQYF; V: TRBV30; J: TRBJ2-7
CDR3: CASRDRGPDGYTF; V: TRBV7-2; J: TRBJ1-2
CDR3: CASSERGQGNQPQHF; V: TRBV19; J: TRBJ1-5
CDR3: CASSVLGEAYNEQFF; V: TRBV25-1; J: TRBJ2-1
CDR3: CASSKSTDSGANVLTF; V: TRBV21-1; J: TRBJ2-6
CDR3: CASSYSGSTSTEAFF; V: TRBV6-5; J: TRBJ1-1
CDR3: CASSGGSTEAFF; V: TRBV12-3/TRBV12-4; J: TRBJ1-1
CDR3: CASSPRQGYGYTF; V: TRBV25-1; J: TRBJ1-2
CDR3: CASSLYTGGHGELFF; V: TRBV5-4; J: TRBJ2-2
CDR3: CATGASSYNEQFF; V: TRBV24-1; J: TRBJ2-1
CDR3: CSAPPGPVSGTQYF; V: TRBV20-1; J: TRBJ2-3
CDR3: CSACDSNTEAFF; V: TRBV20-1; J: TRBJ1-1
CDR3: CASSLGPVRGELFF; V: TRBV12-3/TRBV12-4; J: TRBJ2-2
CDR3: CASGPLGTENTGELFF; V: TRBV7-8; J: TRBJ2-2
CDR3: CASSPTAHSADTQYF; V: TRBV18; J: TRBJ2-3
CDR3: CASSQDFGDRGDEQFF; V: TRBV4-3; J: TRBJ2-1
CDR3: CASSLASGASGETQYF; V: TRBV5-1; J: TRBJ2-5
CDR3: CASTELTEAFF; V: TRBV6-2/TRBV6-3; J: TRBJ1-1
CDR3: CASSSGYSTDTQYF; V: TRBV7-9; J: TRBJ2-3
CDR3: CASSQAAAENTEAFF; V: TRBV4-1; J: TRBJ1-1
CDR3: CASSAPGPYNEQFF; V: TRBV13; J: TRBJ2-1
CDR3: CASKSRGRYATNEKLFF; V: TRBV19; J: TRBJ1-4
CDR3: CSADRVGETQYF; V: TRBV20-1; J: TRBJ2-5
CDR3: CASSIRTGGSTDTQYF; V: TRBV5-6; J: TRBJ2-3
CDR3: CASSLSEQGGYGYTF; V: TRBV27; J: TRBJ1-2
CDR3: CASSFEGGPLHF; V: TRBV5-1; J: TRBJ1-6
CDR3: CASSSMNEQFF; V: TRBV7-3; J: TRBJ2-1
CDR3: CASSQSPLETQYF; V: TRBV14; J: TRBJ2-5
CDR3: CSADGQEGEQYF; V: TRBV20-1; J: TRBJ2-7
CDR3: CASSSRLAGDDEQYF; V: TRBV7-9; J: TRBJ2-7